This entry describes one T cell receptor (beta chain). This receptor's antigen is unknown. Base quality data are lacking; no much larger clone is found one base away. The data originate from a study of blood T cell repertoires in COVID-19 (dated by TCRdb to 2020 to 2021). Describing the broader study: Collaborator samples came from the United States, Italy and Spain and covered acute and convalescent phases of COVID-19. The prospective study material was composed of cDNA or gDNA derived from T cells, B-cell-depleted T cells, or PBMCs. The dataset comprised deeply sampled blood TCRbeta repertoires from subjects exposed to, actively infected with, or recovered from COVID-19. The repertoires were released in a freely available public database meant as a resource for research on the immune response to SARS-CoV-2. The samples were drawn from two sources: the first 160 participants of the ongoing ImmuneRACE study, and 1,000 to 1,500 subjects contributed by 6 global collaborators. A de-identified subject ID, COVID-19 status, age in years and sex were almost always included in the sample metadata. HLA class I and class II types, where available, came from metadata supplied by the sample provider rather than from assay-based typing.

V is reduced by 6 bases and J by 0 bases, leaving a spacing of 12 bases between them. From a lookup of the germline V gene, CDR1 and CDR2 are SNHLY and FYNNEI. From its cysteine to its phenylalanine, the CDR3 spans 15 amino acids. The entry retains the CDR3 DNA only, 45 bases that are in frame from base 1. The research as a whole found: How much clinical and demographic metadata was included differed by source and by participant, and the metadata was provided uncurated.

Participants in the prospective study were aged about 18 to 100 years, lived in 24 United States geographic areas, and enrolled through a virtual design. To assign participants to cohorts, the prospective study relied on clinical history that participants themselves reported in a screening survey and a study questionnaire. Recovered participants in ImmuneRACE Cohort 3 were defined as having two consecutive negative NP/OP PCR tests, clearance from a healthcare professional, or resolution of symptoms. Mobile phlebotomists in the prospective study collected whole blood, serum and a nasopharyngeal or oropharyngeal swab from every participant. Over a roughly 2-month period, participants in the prospective study had the option of providing additional blood draws and questionnaires. Before DNA extraction, blood samples from the prospective study were shipped at room temperature or frozen. TCRbeta CDR3 regions were amplified from genomic DNA using the immunoSEQ Assay, a bias-controlled multiplex PCR. In the original analysis: The number of nucleated cells in each sample was estimated by amplification of reference gene primers within the assay. To quantify the absolute abundance of each unique TCRbeta CDR3 rearrangement, sequence reads were collapsed and filtered. For each sample, productive Simpson clonality was calculated as the square root of Simpson's diversity index over productive rearrangements. TCRdb re-hosts the immuneACCESS table, in-frame sequences only. Its copies lack some clones; in the studies checked, an unresolved V gene accounts for under half of them, and the cause for the rest is not known. The V and J calls and clone size are taken from that table; D and trimming were inferred from the DNA. Here the sample has approximately 450,000 clones; approximately 92% occur a single time. 0.95% to 1.3% of the sample comes from the top ten.

The V gene is TRBV2 and the J gene is TRBJ1-3, and perhaps TRBD1 as D gene, on 5 matching bases. The sequence was obtained from a man aged 25-45 years who had recovered from COVID-19. The sequenced sample was PBMCs or T cells enriched from blood (not recorded which). CDR3 loop: CASRGGHSSGNTIYF. The DNA sequence is TGTGCCAGCAGAGGCGGACATAGCTCTGGAAACACCATATATTTT.